This is a list of T cell receptor beta chains from one sample in a study of CD8 T cells in ankylosing spondylitis. Using its own MiXCR run on the 5' RACE reads, TCRdb lists one record per CDR3 protein. The table shows around 220,000 distinct CDR3 sequences, with under 12% occurring only once. The sequenced sample was blood, either unsorted or a sorted T cell fraction (not recorded which). The receptors derive from a male donor with ankylosing spondylitis or in good health (not recorded which). The CDR3 runs from the conserved cysteine through the conserved F or W. Fields, in order: J gene, clone size, D gene, V gene, CDR3 protein, CDR3 DNA. The D gene is left open where the match is weak. A clone size is listed for some rows: how often the clone was seen (once, few, many), or a class if it is expanded.

j_gene: TRBJ1-6
abundance: .
d_gene: .
v_gene: TRBV5-1
CDR3aa: CASSLGLDTPNSPLHF
CDR3nt: TGCGCCAGCAGCTTGGGCCTTGACACCCCTAATTCACCCCTCCACTTT

j_gene: TRBJ1-4
abundance: many
d_gene: TRBD1
v_gene: TRBV5-1
CDR3aa: CASSLRPGGAGIGEKLFF
CDR3nt: TGCGCCAGCAGCTTGCGGCCAGGGGGCGCAGGGATCGGTGAAAAACTGTTTTTT

j_gene: TRBJ1-1
abundance: few
d_gene: TRBD1
v_gene: TRBV12-3/TRBV12-4
CDR3aa: CASSPQGAKNTEAFF
CDR3nt: TGTGCCAGCAGTCCACAGGGGGCGAAGAACACTGAAGCTTTCTTT

j_gene: TRBJ2-1
abundance: many
d_gene: .
v_gene: TRBV28
CDR3aa: CASSPMLGANEQFF
CDR3nt: TGTGCCAGCAGTCCGATGTTGGGGGCCAATGAGCAGTTCTTC

j_gene: TRBJ2-7
abundance: .
d_gene: .
v_gene: TRBV5-6
CDR3aa: CASSPEGGGGYEQYF
CDR3nt: TGTGCCAGCAGCCCCGAAGGAGGGGGGGGCTACGAGCAGTACTTC

j_gene: TRBJ1-6
abundance: few
d_gene: .
v_gene: TRBV5-1
CDR3aa: CASSLRQVDNSPLHF
CDR3nt: TGCGCCAGCAGCTTACGACAGGTGGATAATTCACCCCTCCACTTT

j_gene: TRBJ2-7
abundance: few
d_gene: .
v_gene: TRBV18
CDR3aa: CASSPGGHNEQYF
CDR3nt: TGTGCCAGCTCACCGGGGGGACACAACGAGCAGTACTTC

j_gene: TRBJ2-3
abundance: many
d_gene: .
v_gene: TRBV5-1
CDR3aa: CASSLEGFRGVGSTDTQYF
CDR3nt: TGCGCCAGCAGCTTGGAAGGTTTCCGAGGGGTAGGAAGCACAGATACGCAGTATTTT

j_gene: TRBJ2-5
abundance: .
d_gene: .
v_gene: TRBV9
CDR3aa: CASSVGAKGGETQYF
CDR3nt: TGTGCCAGCAGCGTAGGCGCCAAAGGGGGAGAGACCCAGTACTTC

j_gene: TRBJ1-6
abundance: many
d_gene: .
v_gene: TRBV20-1
CDR3aa: CSASLGNSPLHF
CDR3nt: TGCAGTGCTAGCTTAGGGAATTCACCCCTCCACTTT

j_gene: TRBJ2-3
abundance: many
d_gene: TRBD2
v_gene: TRBV24-1
CDR3aa: CATSDPTSGGTTDTQYF
CDR3nt: TGTGCCACCAGTGATCCGACTAGCGGGGGGACCACAGATACGCAGTATTTT

j_gene: TRBJ2-2
abundance: many
d_gene: .
v_gene: TRBV29-1
CDR3aa: CSVLQGTGELFF
CDR3nt: TGCAGCGTGCTACAGGGTACCGGGGAGCTGTTTTTT

j_gene: TRBJ1-5
abundance: many
d_gene: .
v_gene: TRBV11-2
CDR3aa: CASSHAGHQPQHF
CDR3nt: TGTGCCAGCAGCCACGCAGGGCATCAGCCCCAGCATTTT

j_gene: TRBJ2-3
abundance: many
d_gene: TRBD2
v_gene: TRBV7-7
CDR3aa: CASSPGASGFTDTQYF
CDR3nt: TGTGCTAGCAGCCCTGGGGCTAGCGGCTTCACAGATACGCAGTATTTT

j_gene: TRBJ2-3
abundance: .
d_gene: TRBD1
v_gene: TRBV7-2
CDR3aa: CASSERQGASTDTQYF
CDR3nt: TGTGCCAGCAGCGAAAGACAGGGGGCTTCCACAGATACGCAGTATTTT

j_gene: TRBJ2-7
abundance: many
d_gene: .
v_gene: TRBV12-3/TRBV12-4
CDR3aa: CASSFRQGIGEQYF
CDR3nt: TGTGCCAGCAGTTTTCGTCAGGGAATCGGCGAGCAGTACTTC

j_gene: TRBJ2-1
abundance: many
d_gene: .
v_gene: TRBV5-6
CDR3aa: CASSLGNEQFF
CDR3nt: TGTGCCAGCAGCTTGGGCAATGAGCAGTTCTTC

j_gene: TRBJ2-2
abundance: many
d_gene: TRBD1
v_gene: TRBV7-2
CDR3aa: CASSLQPGQAGELFF
CDR3nt: TGTGCCAGCAGCTTACAGCCGGGACAGGCCGGGGAGCTGTTTTTT

j_gene: TRBJ2-7
abundance: few
d_gene: .
v_gene: TRBV5-1
CDR3aa: CASSLVGPHRGDEQYF
CDR3nt: TGCGCCAGCAGCTTGGTGGGACCCCATAGAGGGGACGAGCAGTACTTC

j_gene: TRBJ2-5
abundance: .
d_gene: TRBD2
v_gene: TRBV5-1
CDR3aa: CASSRGGLAGGDGETQYF
CDR3nt: TGCGCCAGCAGCCGCGGGGGACTAGCGGGGGGTGACGGTGAGACCCAGTACTTC

j_gene: TRBJ1-2
abundance: many
d_gene: TRBD1
v_gene: TRBV20-1
CDR3aa: CSAIRDRVGGGYTF
CDR3nt: TGCAGTGCGATCCGGGACAGGGTTGGGGGTGGCTACACCTTC

j_gene: TRBJ1-1
abundance: many
d_gene: TRBD1
v_gene: TRBV6-6
CDR3aa: CASKAGGITEAFF
CDR3nt: TGTGCCAGCAAAGCAGGGGGGATCACTGAAGCTTTCTTT

j_gene: TRBJ2-1
abundance: many
d_gene: TRBD1
v_gene: TRBV10-3
CDR3aa: CAISESNAGTGNRQFF
CDR3nt: TGTGCCATCAGTGAGTCGAACGCCGGGACAGGGAATCGGCAGTTCTTC